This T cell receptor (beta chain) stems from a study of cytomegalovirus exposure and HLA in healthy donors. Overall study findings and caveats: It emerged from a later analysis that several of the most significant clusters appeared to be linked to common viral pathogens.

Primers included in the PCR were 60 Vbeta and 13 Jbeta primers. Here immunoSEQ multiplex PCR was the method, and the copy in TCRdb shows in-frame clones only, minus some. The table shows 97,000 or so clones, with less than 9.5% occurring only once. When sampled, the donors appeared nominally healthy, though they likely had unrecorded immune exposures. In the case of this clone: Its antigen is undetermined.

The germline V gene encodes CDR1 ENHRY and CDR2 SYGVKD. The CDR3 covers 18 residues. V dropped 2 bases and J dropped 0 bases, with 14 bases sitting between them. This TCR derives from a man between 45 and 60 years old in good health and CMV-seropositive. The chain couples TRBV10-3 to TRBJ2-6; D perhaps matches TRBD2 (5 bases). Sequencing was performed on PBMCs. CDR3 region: CAISEGPTGFSGANVLTF. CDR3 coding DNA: TGTGCCATCAGTGAGGGACCTACGGGGTTCTCTGGGGCCAACGTCCTGACTTTC.